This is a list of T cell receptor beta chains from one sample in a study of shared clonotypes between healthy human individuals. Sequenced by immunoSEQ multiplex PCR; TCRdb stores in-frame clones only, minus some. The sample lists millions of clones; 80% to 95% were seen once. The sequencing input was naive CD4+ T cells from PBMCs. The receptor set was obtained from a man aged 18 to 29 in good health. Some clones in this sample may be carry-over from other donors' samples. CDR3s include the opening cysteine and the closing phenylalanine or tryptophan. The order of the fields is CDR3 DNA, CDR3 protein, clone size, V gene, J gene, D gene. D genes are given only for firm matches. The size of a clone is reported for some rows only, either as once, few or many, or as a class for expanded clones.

CDR3nt: TGTGCCAGCAGTCGGTTGAACGAGCAGTACTTC; CDR3aa: CASSRLNEQYF; abundance: -; v_gene: TRBV2; j_gene: TRBJ2-7; d_gene: -
CDR3nt: TGTGCCAGTAGTCTAGCGACAGGGTTGCCCGAGCAGTACTTC; CDR3aa: CASSLATGLPEQYF; abundance: -; v_gene: TRBV19; j_gene: TRBJ2-7; d_gene: -
CDR3nt: TGTGCCAGCAGCTCGCTAGGGGGCGCTGAAGCTTTCTTT; CDR3aa: CASSSLGGAEAFF; abundance: -; v_gene: TRBV5-6; j_gene: TRBJ1-1; d_gene: TRBD1
CDR3nt: TGTGTTGCACAGGGAAGCAATAGCAATCAGCCCCAGCATTTT; CDR3aa: CVAQGSNSNQPQHF; abundance: -; v_gene: TRBV28; j_gene: TRBJ1-5; d_gene: -
CDR3nt: TGTGCCAGCAGCTTAGATACAGATACGCAGTATTTT; CDR3aa: CASSLDTDTQYF; abundance: few; v_gene: TRBV7-2; j_gene: TRBJ2-3; d_gene: -
CDR3nt: TGTGCCAGCAGCCTAAACAGGGCGGAAAAACTGTTTTTT; CDR3aa: CASSLNRAEKLFF; abundance: -; v_gene: TRBV11-1; j_gene: TRBJ1-4; d_gene: -
CDR3nt: TGTGCCACGGGAATGGGGAGGGGTTACACCGGGGAGCTGTTTTTT; CDR3aa: CATGMGRGYTGELFF; abundance: once; v_gene: TRBV6-5; j_gene: TRBJ2-2; d_gene: TRBD2
CDR3nt: TGTGCCAGCAGGATAGGTTCTGTGAGCTCCTACAATGAGCAGTTCTTC; CDR3aa: CASRIGSVSSYNEQFF; abundance: once; v_gene: TRBV28; j_gene: TRBJ2-1; d_gene: -
CDR3nt: TGTGCCAGCAGTTACATCGGGACAGGGGATCGAGAGACCCAGTACTTC; CDR3aa: CASSYIGTGDRETQYF; abundance: -; v_gene: TRBV6-6; j_gene: TRBJ2-5; d_gene: TRBD1
CDR3nt: TGTGCCTGGACCACGGGACAGGGAACAGATACGCAGTATTTT; CDR3aa: CAWTTGQGTDTQYF; abundance: -; v_gene: TRBV30; j_gene: TRBJ2-3; d_gene: TRBD1
CDR3nt: TGTGCCACCGTCAGAGGGGGGAATAGCAATCAGCCCCAGCATTTT; CDR3aa: CATVRGGNSNQPQHF; abundance: -; v_gene: TRBV28; j_gene: TRBJ1-5; d_gene: -
CDR3nt: TGTGCCAGCAGTGATTTTCAGGGGGCTTTGGATGAGCAGTTCTTC; CDR3aa: CASSDFQGALDEQFF; abundance: -; v_gene: TRBV2; j_gene: TRBJ2-1; d_gene: TRBD1
CDR3nt: TGTGCCAGCAGCTTGGGCGGACAGGGGGAATTAGCTGGAAACACCATATATTTT; CDR3aa: CASSLGGQGELAGNTIYF; abundance: -; v_gene: TRBV5-4; j_gene: TRBJ1-3; d_gene: TRBD1
CDR3nt: TGCGCCAGCAGCCGCATAGACTTACGAACAGGGCCCGGCTATGGCTACACCTTC; CDR3aa: CASSRIDLRTGPGYGYTF; abundance: -; v_gene: TRBV4-1; j_gene: TRBJ1-2; d_gene: -
CDR3nt: TGTGCCAGCAGCAAAGGAGCCCAGAGCGGGAGGGACACAGATACGCAGTATTTT; CDR3aa: CASSKGAQSGRDTDTQYF; abundance: -; v_gene: TRBV21-1; j_gene: TRBJ2-3; d_gene: -
CDR3nt: TGTGCCAGCAGTTTCGGGGGACAGGGACTGCAAGAGACCCAGTACTTC; CDR3aa: CASSFGGQGLQETQYF; abundance: once; v_gene: TRBV28; j_gene: TRBJ2-5; d_gene: TRBD1
CDR3nt: TGTGCTAGTGGTTTGGACCCGGGGATTCAGTACTTC; CDR3aa: CASGLDPGIQYF; abundance: -; v_gene: TRBV12-5; j_gene: TRBJ2-4; d_gene: -
CDR3nt: TGTGCCATCAGCCGGGACCTTAGCACAGATACGCAGTATTTT; CDR3aa: CAISRDLSTDTQYF; abundance: -; v_gene: TRBV10-3; j_gene: TRBJ2-3; d_gene: -
CDR3nt: TGTGCCAGCACCTCGGGGCTAGCCAATAACAATGAGCAGTTCTTC; CDR3aa: CASTSGLANNNEQFF; abundance: -; v_gene: TRBV28; j_gene: TRBJ2-1; d_gene: -
CDR3nt: TGTGCCAGCAGTGAACCCCCAGGGAGGTCCGCCTATAGCAATCAGCCCCAGCATTTT; CDR3aa: CASSEPPGRSAYSNQPQHF; abundance: -; v_gene: TRBV6-1; j_gene: TRBJ1-5; d_gene: -
CDR3nt: TGTGCCAGCAGCGCGACAGGGAACTCCTACAATGAGCAGTTCTTC; CDR3aa: CASSATGNSYNEQFF; abundance: -; v_gene: TRBV9; j_gene: TRBJ2-1; d_gene: TRBD1
CDR3nt: TGCGCCAGCAGCTTGGAAGGTGAACCGCAGCCCCAGCATTTT; CDR3aa: CASSLEGEPQPQHF; abundance: -; v_gene: TRBV5-1; j_gene: TRBJ1-5; d_gene: -
CDR3nt: TGTGCCAGCAGCCCGGGAGAAGCTTCCGGGGAGCTGTTTTTT; CDR3aa: CASSPGEASGELFF; abundance: -; v_gene: TRBV5-4; j_gene: TRBJ2-2; d_gene: -
CDR3nt: TGCAGCGTTGAACCAGGGAGGGACACTGAAGCTTTCTTT; CDR3aa: CSVEPGRDTEAFF; abundance: -; v_gene: TRBV29-1; j_gene: TRBJ1-1; d_gene: -
CDR3nt: TGCAGTGCTAGGTTCCAAGACAGACTGTTTTTT; CDR3aa: CSARFQDRLFF; abundance: few; v_gene: TRBV20-1; j_gene: TRBJ1-4; d_gene: -
CDR3nt: TGTGTCCTTCTTCGCCAAAACATTCAGTACTTC; CDR3aa: CVLLRQNIQYF; abundance: -; v_gene: TRBV30; j_gene: TRBJ2-4; d_gene: -
CDR3nt: TGTGCCAGCAGCCATCCGGGACTAGGGACTTACGAGCAGTACTTC; CDR3aa: CASSHPGLGTYEQYF; abundance: -; v_gene: TRBV11-2; j_gene: TRBJ2-7; d_gene: TRBD2
CDR3nt: TGTGCCAGCAGTCCCTCCCTAGGGGATGCCGAGCAGTACTTC; CDR3aa: CASSPSLGDAEQYF; abundance: -; v_gene: TRBV28; j_gene: TRBJ2-7; d_gene: -
CDR3nt: TGTGCCAGCAGTGAAGCTAGGGCTAGCGGAACCTACGAGCAGTACTTC; CDR3aa: CASSEARASGTYEQYF; abundance: -; v_gene: TRBV2; j_gene: TRBJ2-7; d_gene: TRBD2
CDR3nt: TGTGCCAGCAGTTTCCGGTCGTTTAATGAAAAACTGTTTTTT; CDR3aa: CASSFRSFNEKLFF; abundance: -; v_gene: TRBV28; j_gene: TRBJ1-4; d_gene: -
CDR3nt: TGTGCCAGCAGCCGGAGCGGGTACGAGCAGTACTTC; CDR3aa: CASSRSGYEQYF; abundance: -; v_gene: TRBV28; j_gene: TRBJ2-7; d_gene: -
CDR3nt: TGTGCCAGCAGCGTAGGGCTAGCGGCCTATTACAATGAGCAGTTCTTC; CDR3aa: CASSVGLAAYYNEQFF; abundance: -; v_gene: TRBV9; j_gene: TRBJ2-1; d_gene: TRBD2
CDR3nt: TGTGCCAGCAGCTTGGATTCAGGGAGCATCTACGAGCAGTACTTC; CDR3aa: CASSLDSGSIYEQYF; abundance: once; v_gene: TRBV5-4; j_gene: TRBJ2-7; d_gene: -
CDR3nt: TGTGCCAGCAGTGTCTACCAGGCGGCTTTCTTT; CDR3aa: CASSVYQAAFF; abundance: -; v_gene: TRBV6-1; j_gene: TRBJ1-1; d_gene: -
CDR3nt: TGTGCCAGCAGCGACCGGGACAGGGGGCTTAGGGGTTCTGGAAACACCATATATTTT; CDR3aa: CASSDRDRGLRGSGNTIYF; abundance: -; v_gene: TRBV7-9; j_gene: TRBJ1-3; d_gene: TRBD1
CDR3nt: TGTGCCAGCAGTTACAGCACTAGCGGGAACTACGAGCAGTACTTC; CDR3aa: CASSYSTSGNYEQYF; abundance: -; v_gene: TRBV6-5; j_gene: TRBJ2-7; d_gene: TRBD2
CDR3nt: TGCGCCAGCAGCAGGGACCTTGGAAACACCATATATTTT; CDR3aa: CASSRDLGNTIYF; abundance: -; v_gene: TRBV5-1; j_gene: TRBJ1-3; d_gene: -
CDR3nt: TGTGCCAGCAGCCCGGCGGGGGGCACTGAAGCTTTCTTT; CDR3aa: CASSPAGGTEAFF; abundance: -; v_gene: TRBV28; j_gene: TRBJ1-1; d_gene: -
CDR3nt: TGCAGTGCTAGGGTCCCGGGTGGCTACACCTTC; CDR3aa: CSARVPGGYTF; abundance: -; v_gene: TRBV20-1; j_gene: TRBJ1-2; d_gene: -
CDR3nt: TGTGCCAGCGGGTTCAGCGGAGGCCCAGATACGCAGTATTTT; CDR3aa: CASGFSGGPDTQYF; abundance: -; v_gene: TRBV28; j_gene: TRBJ2-3; d_gene: -
CDR3nt: TGTGCCAGCAGCCGGACTAGCGGGAGCTATGAGCAGTTCTTC; CDR3aa: CASSRTSGSYEQFF; abundance: -; v_gene: TRBV7-2; j_gene: TRBJ2-1; d_gene: TRBD2
CDR3nt: TGTGCCAGCAGCTTAGTCGGGGGTAGTACTGAAGCTTTCTTT; CDR3aa: CASSLVGGSTEAFF; abundance: -; v_gene: TRBV11-3; j_gene: TRBJ1-1; d_gene: -
CDR3nt: TGTGCCAGCAGCCCTCATGGGGAGGGAGGCTACGAGCAGTACTTC; CDR3aa: CASSPHGEGGYEQYF; abundance: once; v_gene: TRBV9; j_gene: TRBJ2-7; d_gene: TRBD2
CDR3nt: TGTGCCAGCAGCTCCGCCGGGACAGGGGTTGAAAAACTGTTTTTT; CDR3aa: CASSSAGTGVEKLFF; abundance: -; v_gene: TRBV5-4; j_gene: TRBJ1-4; d_gene: TRBD1
CDR3nt: TGTGCCAGCAGTTACCCCGGGACTAGCGGTGAGCAGTTCTTC; CDR3aa: CASSYPGTSGEQFF; abundance: -; v_gene: TRBV6-6; j_gene: TRBJ2-1; d_gene: TRBD2
CDR3nt: TGCAGCGCCGAATGGAGAGGGACGGCCTCATATGGCTACACCTTC; CDR3aa: CSAEWRGTASYGYTF; abundance: -; v_gene: TRBV29-1; j_gene: TRBJ1-2; d_gene: -
CDR3nt: TGTGCCAGCAGCGTAGGTAGGGACCCTGAAGCTTTCTTT; CDR3aa: CASSVGRDPEAFF; abundance: -; v_gene: TRBV9; j_gene: TRBJ1-1; d_gene: -
CDR3nt: TGTGCCAGCAGTAGAGGGGACGCCGCAGCCTACGAGCAGTACTTC; CDR3aa: CASSRGDAAAYEQYF; abundance: -; v_gene: TRBV11-3; j_gene: TRBJ2-7; d_gene: -
CDR3nt: TGTGCCAGCAGCTTAGCGACAGGGTTGAATCAGCCCCAGCATTTT; CDR3aa: CASSLATGLNQPQHF; abundance: -; v_gene: TRBV7-9; j_gene: TRBJ1-5; d_gene: TRBD1
CDR3nt: TGTGCCAGCTCACCAGGGAACAGCTCCTACAATGAGCAGTTCTTC; CDR3aa: CASSPGNSSYNEQFF; abundance: once; v_gene: TRBV18; j_gene: TRBJ2-1; d_gene: -
CDR3nt: TGTGCTAGTGGTTTGGGACTAGCAACAGATACGCAGTATTTT; CDR3aa: CASGLGLATDTQYF; abundance: once; v_gene: TRBV12-5; j_gene: TRBJ2-3; d_gene: TRBD2
CDR3nt: TGCGCCAGCAGCTTGGAGGGGACTAGCACCACCGGGGAGCTGTTTTTT; CDR3aa: CASSLEGTSTTGELFF; abundance: -; v_gene: TRBV5-1; j_gene: TRBJ2-2; d_gene: TRBD2
CDR3nt: TGTGCCAGCAGTTTAAGGCGGGAGGTTTATGGCTACACCTTC; CDR3aa: CASSLRREVYGYTF; abundance: once; v_gene: TRBV28; j_gene: TRBJ1-2; d_gene: -
CDR3nt: TGTGCCAGCAGCCCCCGACTCAAACTCTATGGCTACACCTTC; CDR3aa: CASSPRLKLYGYTF; abundance: -; v_gene: TRBV5-8; j_gene: TRBJ1-2; d_gene: -
CDR3nt: TGTGCCAGCAGCTTGTCGACAGGGTCGGCAGATACGCAGTATTTT; CDR3aa: CASSLSTGSADTQYF; abundance: -; v_gene: TRBV7-2; j_gene: TRBJ2-3; d_gene: TRBD1
CDR3nt: TGTGCCAGCAGCGCAACAGGGTACGGCACAGATACGCAGTATTTT; CDR3aa: CASSATGYGTDTQYF; abundance: -; v_gene: TRBV9; j_gene: TRBJ2-3; d_gene: -
CDR3nt: TGTGCCAGCAGCAGGTGGTCTCTGTTAGGAGAGCAGTACTTC; CDR3aa: CASSRWSLLGEQYF; abundance: -; v_gene: TRBV5-4; j_gene: TRBJ2-7; d_gene: -
CDR3nt: TGTGCCAGCAGTTTTTGGGAGACTACCTACGAGCAGTACTTC; CDR3aa: CASSFWETTYEQYF; abundance: few; v_gene: TRBV28; j_gene: TRBJ2-7; d_gene: -
CDR3nt: TGTGCCACCAGCCCGACGGGCGGCAGCTCCTACGAGCAGTACTTC; CDR3aa: CATSPTGGSSYEQYF; abundance: -; v_gene: TRBV15; j_gene: TRBJ2-7; d_gene: -